This T cell receptor (beta chain) was obtained from a study of blood T cells in healthy people across ages (dated by TCRdb to the mid-2010s). Some background on the complete study: In model experiments, template switching captured roughly one uniquely barcoded TCR beta cDNA molecule for every two T cells. Using deep sequencing normalized with unique cDNA molecular identifiers, the study measured how TCR beta repertoire diversity changes with age. To avoid experimental bias, donors of different ages were distributed randomly across sequencing lanes. For two donors (one aged 18 to 30 and one aged 80 or older), the study analyzed two additional independent replicas of 1 million unique cDNA reads from the same blood draw. Four age groups were formed from the donors: young (average approximately 15 years), middle-aged (approximately 39), aged (about 62) and long-lived (82). Study-level results and caveats: Total diversity estimates from one million sequenced T cells were considered lower bounds and underestimates. The percentage of naive T cells measured by flow cytometry correlated strongly with observed TCR beta diversity. Compared with the aged group, the long-lived group had more naive CD4+ T cells, fewer expanded clones and increased TCR diversity, a pattern suggesting age selection. As age increased, observed TCR beta diversity per million T cells dropped in a roughly linear way, and a significant reduction was already evident by age 40. Donor CMV infection status was unknown, potentially confounding age-related changes in expanded clonotypes. Since profiling was done on bulk unsorted PBMCs, naive and antigen-experienced compartments could not be conclusively compared.

The roughly 42 donors, aged about 6 to 95 years, were systemically healthy Caucasian individuals from Russia. Roughly 9 milliliters of peripheral blood were drawn from each donor into EDTA-treated Vacutainer tubes. Ficoll-Paque density-gradient centrifugation was used to isolate PBMCs, with at least 7 million obtained per sample. Trizol reagent was used to extract total RNA from the PBMCs, yielding at least 5.5 micrograms per sample. For every donor, flow cytometry on a PBMC aliquot measured the percentage of naive CD45RAhigh/CD27high T cells. V ends up 5 bases short and J 5 bases short, with an unmatched junction base count of 9. Reading from cysteine to phenylalanine, the CDR3 counts 15 amino acids. Left in the record is the CDR3 DNA by itself, 45 bases read in frame from the first base. Library prep was done by 5' RACE. Sequencer: Illumina HiSeq 2500. A second PCR of about 7 to 12 cycles was run with a J-beta primer mix and a sample-barcoded 5' primer. Each TCR beta cDNA molecule received a unique molecular identifier from a template-switch 5' adaptor carrying 12 random nucleotides. Each sample yielded at least 3 million CDR3-containing paired-end reads. The Mint cDNA synthesis kit, primed by a TRBC-specific oligonucleotide, was used to synthesize first-strand cDNA from all RNA. All cDNA was treated with uracil-DNA glycosylase and then went through a first 18-cycle PCR with the universal primers M1SS and BC2_uni_R. In the source study's methods: Each sample was normalized by randomly selecting 1 million high-quality reads, each carrying a distinct molecular identifier. Reads sharing molecular identifiers were discarded rather than binned into consensus sequences. CDR3 identification, clonotype clustering and error correction used MiTCR with a Q25 quality threshold and the strictest error-elimination algorithm. A nonparametric unseen species model using Euler transformation provided a lower-bound estimate of total TCR beta diversity. TCRdb cleaned the public reads at Q25 with fastp, built clones with MiXCR and kept in-frame beta chains. Merged by CDR3 protein, the rows form single entries marked with the most common genes and DNA. None of the V and J calls come from the authors' own analysis; TCRdb made them. The sample table lists about 730,000 distinct CDR3 sequences, 43% of them with a count of one. The ten top clones hold roughly 20% of the sample.

Turning to this clonotype: The antigen this receptor binds is unknown. Nothing much larger sits one base from this clone, and base qualities are not available.

The sample consisted of blood. The receptor comes from a woman in her fifties or sixties in good health. The sequence is built from TRBV12-3 or TRBV12-4 and TRBJ2-1, and TRBD2 aligns with 7 junction nucleotides. This receptor has the CDR3 CASSVGGRNDNEQFF. At the DNA level, the sequence is TGTGCCAGCAGTGTTGGCGGGAGAAACGACAATGAGCAGTTCTTC.